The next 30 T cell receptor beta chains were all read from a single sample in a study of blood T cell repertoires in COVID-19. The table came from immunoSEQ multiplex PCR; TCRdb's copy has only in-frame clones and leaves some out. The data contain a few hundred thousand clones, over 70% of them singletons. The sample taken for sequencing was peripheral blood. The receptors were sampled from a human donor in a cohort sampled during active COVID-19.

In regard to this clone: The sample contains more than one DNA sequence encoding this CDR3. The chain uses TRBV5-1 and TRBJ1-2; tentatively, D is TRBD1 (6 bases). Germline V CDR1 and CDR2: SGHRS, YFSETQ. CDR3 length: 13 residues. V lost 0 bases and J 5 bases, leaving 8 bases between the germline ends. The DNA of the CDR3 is TGCGCCAGCAGCTTGGTGACAGGTTATGGCTACACCTTC. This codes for CASSLVTGYGYTF. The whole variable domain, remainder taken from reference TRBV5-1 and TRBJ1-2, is KAGVTQTPRYLIKTRGQQVTLSCSPISGHRSVSWYQQTPGQGLQFLFEYFSETQRNKGNFPGRFSGRQFSNSRSEMNVSTLELGDSALYLCASSLVTGYGYTFGSGTRLTVV.

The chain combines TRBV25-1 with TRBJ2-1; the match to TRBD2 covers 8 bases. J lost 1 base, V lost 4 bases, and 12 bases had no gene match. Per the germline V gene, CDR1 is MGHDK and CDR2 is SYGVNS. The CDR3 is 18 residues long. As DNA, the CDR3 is TGTGCCAGCAGTGGGACGGGGGGGAGTCGAAATTCCTACAATGAGCAGTTCTTC. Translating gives CASSGTGGSRNSYNEQFF.

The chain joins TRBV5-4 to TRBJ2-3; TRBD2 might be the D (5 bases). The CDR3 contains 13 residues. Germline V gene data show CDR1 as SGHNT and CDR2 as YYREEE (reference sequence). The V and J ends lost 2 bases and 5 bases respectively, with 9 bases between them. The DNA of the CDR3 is TGTGCCAGCAGCTTTCCGGGAAAAGATACGCAGTATTTT. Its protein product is CASSFPGKDTQYF. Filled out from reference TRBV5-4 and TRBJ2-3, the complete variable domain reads ETGVTQSPTHLIKTRGQQVTLRCSSQSGHNTVSWYQQALGQGPQFIFQYYREEENGRGNFPPRFSGLQFPNYSSELNVNALELDDSALYLCASSFPGKDTQYFGPGTRLTVL.

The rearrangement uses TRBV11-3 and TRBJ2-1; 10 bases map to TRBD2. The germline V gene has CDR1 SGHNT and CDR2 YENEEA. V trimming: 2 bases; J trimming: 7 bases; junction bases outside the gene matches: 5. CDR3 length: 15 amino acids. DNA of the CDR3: TGTGCCAGCAGCTTATCGGCTAGCGGGGGTAATGAGCAGTTCTTC. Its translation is CASSLSASGGNEQFF.

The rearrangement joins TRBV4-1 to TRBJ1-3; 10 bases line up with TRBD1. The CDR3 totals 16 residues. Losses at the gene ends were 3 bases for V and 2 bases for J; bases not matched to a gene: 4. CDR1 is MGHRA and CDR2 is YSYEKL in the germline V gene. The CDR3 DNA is TGCGCCAGCAGCCAGGGACAGGGGTTGACTGGAAACACCATATATTTT. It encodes CASSQGQGLTGNTIYF.

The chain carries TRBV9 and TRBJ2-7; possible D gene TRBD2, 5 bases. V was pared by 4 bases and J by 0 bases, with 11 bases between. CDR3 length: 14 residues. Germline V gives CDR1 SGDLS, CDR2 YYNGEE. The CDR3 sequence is CASSPRLSSYEQYF. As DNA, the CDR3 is TGTGCCAGCAGCCCCCGACTAAGCTCCTACGAGCAGTACTTC.

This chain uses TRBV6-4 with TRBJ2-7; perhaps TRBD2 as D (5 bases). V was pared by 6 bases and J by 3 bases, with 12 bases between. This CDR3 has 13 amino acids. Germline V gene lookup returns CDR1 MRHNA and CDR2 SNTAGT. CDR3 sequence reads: CASSDGLGYEQYF. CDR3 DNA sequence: TGTGCCAGCAGCGACGGACTGGGCTACGAGCAGTACTTC.

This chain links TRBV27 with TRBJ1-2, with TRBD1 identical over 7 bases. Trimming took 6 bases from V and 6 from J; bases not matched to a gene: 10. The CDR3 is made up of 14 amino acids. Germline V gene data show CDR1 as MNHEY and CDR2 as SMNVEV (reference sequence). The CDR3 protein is CASRRQGDANGYTF. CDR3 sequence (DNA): TGTGCCAGCAGGCGACAGGGAGACGCGAATGGCTACACCTTC.

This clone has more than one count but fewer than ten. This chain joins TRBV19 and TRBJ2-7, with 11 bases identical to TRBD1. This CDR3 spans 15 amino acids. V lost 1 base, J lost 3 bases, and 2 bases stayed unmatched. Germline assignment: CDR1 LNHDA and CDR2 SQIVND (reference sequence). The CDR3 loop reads CASSIGDRGNYEQYF. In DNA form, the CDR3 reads TGTGCCAGTAGTATAGGGGACAGGGGGAACTACGAGCAGTACTTC.

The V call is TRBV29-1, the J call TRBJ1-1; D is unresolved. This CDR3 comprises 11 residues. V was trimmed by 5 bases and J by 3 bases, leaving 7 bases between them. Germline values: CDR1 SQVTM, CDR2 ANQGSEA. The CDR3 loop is CSVRGYTEAFF. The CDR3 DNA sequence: TGCAGCGTTAGAGGGTACACTGAAGCTTTCTTT.

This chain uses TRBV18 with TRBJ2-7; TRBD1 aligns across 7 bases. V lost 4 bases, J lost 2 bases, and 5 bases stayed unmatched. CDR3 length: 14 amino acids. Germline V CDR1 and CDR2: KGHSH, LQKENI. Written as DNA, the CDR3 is TGTGCCAGCTCACGACCCGGGACAGCCTACGAGCAGTACTTC. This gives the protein CASSRPGTAYEQYF.

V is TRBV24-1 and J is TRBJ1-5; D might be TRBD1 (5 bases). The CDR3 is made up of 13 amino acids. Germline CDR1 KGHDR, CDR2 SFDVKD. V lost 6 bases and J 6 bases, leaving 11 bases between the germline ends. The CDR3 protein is CATSRGGVQPQHF. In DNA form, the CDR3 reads TGTGCCACCAGTCGGGGGGGGGTTCAGCCCCAGCATTTT.

The CDR3, as DNA: TGCGCCAGCAGCCCGACAGGGTCTGGGGCCAACGTCCTGACTTTC. Encoded protein: CASSPTGSGANVLTF. The gene calls are TRBV5-1 and TRBJ2-6, with 7 positions matching TRBD1. CDR1 and CDR2 (germline): SGHRS, YFSETQ. Losses at the gene ends were 4 bases for V and 1 base for J; bases not matched to a gene: 2. The CDR3 consists of 15 residues.

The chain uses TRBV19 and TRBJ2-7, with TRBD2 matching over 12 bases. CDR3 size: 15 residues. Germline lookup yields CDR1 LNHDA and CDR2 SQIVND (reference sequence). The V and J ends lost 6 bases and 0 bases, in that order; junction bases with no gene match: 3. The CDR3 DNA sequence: TGTGCCAGTAGCACGACTAGCGGGAGCTCCTACGAGCAGTACTTC. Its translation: CASSTTSGSSYEQYF.

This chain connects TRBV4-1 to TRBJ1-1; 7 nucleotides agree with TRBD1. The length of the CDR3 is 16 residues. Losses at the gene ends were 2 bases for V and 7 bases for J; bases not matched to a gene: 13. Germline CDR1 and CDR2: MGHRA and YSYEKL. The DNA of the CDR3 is TGCGCCAGCAGCCAACCTTTAAGAAGGGGGCTTAGTGAAGCTTTCTTT. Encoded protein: CASSQPLRRGLSEAFF.

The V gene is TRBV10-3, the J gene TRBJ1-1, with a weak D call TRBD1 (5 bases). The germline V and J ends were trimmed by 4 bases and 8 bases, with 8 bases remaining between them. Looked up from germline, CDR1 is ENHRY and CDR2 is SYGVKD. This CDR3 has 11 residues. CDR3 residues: CAISGRGEAFF. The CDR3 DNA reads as TGTGCCATCAGTGGCCGGGGGGAAGCTTTCTTT.

The CDR3 is CASSLQTGGASIQYF. As DNA, the CDR3 is TGTGCCAGCAGTCTTCAGACAGGGGGCGCGAGTATTCAGTACTTC. This sequence joins TRBV28 and TRBJ2-4; 10 bases agree with TRBD1. V lost 5 bases, J lost 10 bases, and 11 bases stayed unmatched. The CDR3 runs 15 residues. The germline CDR1 and CDR2 sequences are MDHEN and SYDVKM.

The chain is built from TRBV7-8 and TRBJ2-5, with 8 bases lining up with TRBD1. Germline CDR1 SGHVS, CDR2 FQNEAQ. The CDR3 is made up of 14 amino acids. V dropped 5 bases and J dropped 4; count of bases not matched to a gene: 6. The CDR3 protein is CASSTRQGTETQYF. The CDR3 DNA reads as TGTGCCAGCAGCACCCGACAGGGGACAGAGACCCAGTACTTC.

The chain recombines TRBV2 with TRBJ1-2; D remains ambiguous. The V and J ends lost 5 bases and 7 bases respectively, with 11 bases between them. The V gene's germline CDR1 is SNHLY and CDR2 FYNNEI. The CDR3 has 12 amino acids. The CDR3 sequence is CASSSFLAGYTF. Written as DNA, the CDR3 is TGTGCCAGCAGTTCCTTTTTGGCTGGCTACACCTTC.

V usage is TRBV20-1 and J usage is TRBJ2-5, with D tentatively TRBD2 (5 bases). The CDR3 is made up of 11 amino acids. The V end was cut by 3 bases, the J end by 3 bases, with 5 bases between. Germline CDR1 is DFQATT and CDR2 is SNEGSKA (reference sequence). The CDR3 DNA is TGCAGTGCTAGCGGGAAAGAGACCCAGTACTTC. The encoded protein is CSASGKETQYF.

CDR3 DNA: TGTGCCAGCAGAAGGGGGCGCGGGCAAGAGACCCAGTACTTC. It translates to CASRRGRGQETQYF. The gene calls are TRBV6-5 and TRBJ2-5, with 7 nucleotides matching TRBD1. V lost 6 bases, J lost 2 bases, and 6 bases stayed unmatched. This CDR3 comprises 14 residues. Germline V CDR1 and CDR2: MNHEY, SVGAGI.

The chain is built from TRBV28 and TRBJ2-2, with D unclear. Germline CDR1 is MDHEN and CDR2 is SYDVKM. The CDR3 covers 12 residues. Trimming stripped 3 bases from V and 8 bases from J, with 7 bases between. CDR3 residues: CASSFLGGELFF. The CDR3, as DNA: TGTGCCAGCAGTTTCCTCGGGGGGGAGCTGTTTTTT.

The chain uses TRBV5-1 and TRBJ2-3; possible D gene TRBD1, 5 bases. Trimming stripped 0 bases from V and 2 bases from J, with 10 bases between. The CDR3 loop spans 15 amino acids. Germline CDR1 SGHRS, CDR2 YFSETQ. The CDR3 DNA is TGCGCCAGCAGCTTGGTTGGGGCAAACACAGATACGCAGTATTTT. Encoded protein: CASSLVGANTDTQYF.

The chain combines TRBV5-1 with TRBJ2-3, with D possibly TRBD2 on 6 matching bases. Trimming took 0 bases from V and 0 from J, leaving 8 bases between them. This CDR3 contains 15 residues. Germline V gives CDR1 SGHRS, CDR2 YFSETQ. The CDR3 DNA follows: TGCGCCAGCAGCTTGGCGGGGGAGAGCACAGATACGCAGTATTTT. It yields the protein CASSLAGESTDTQYF.

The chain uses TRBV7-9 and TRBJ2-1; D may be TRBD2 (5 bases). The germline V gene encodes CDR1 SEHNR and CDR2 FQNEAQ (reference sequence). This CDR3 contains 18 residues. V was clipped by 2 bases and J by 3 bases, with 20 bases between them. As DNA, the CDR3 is TGTGCCAGCAGCTTAATTGGCCCGTCAGCGGTTCGCTACAATGAGCAGTTCTTC. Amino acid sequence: CASSLIGPSAVRYNEQFF.

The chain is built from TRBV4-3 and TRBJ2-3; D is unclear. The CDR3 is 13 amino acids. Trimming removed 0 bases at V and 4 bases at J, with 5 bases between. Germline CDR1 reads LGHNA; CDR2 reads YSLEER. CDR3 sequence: CASSQDQSDTQYF. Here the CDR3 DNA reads TGCGCCAGCAGCCAAGACCAGTCAGATACGCAGTATTTT.

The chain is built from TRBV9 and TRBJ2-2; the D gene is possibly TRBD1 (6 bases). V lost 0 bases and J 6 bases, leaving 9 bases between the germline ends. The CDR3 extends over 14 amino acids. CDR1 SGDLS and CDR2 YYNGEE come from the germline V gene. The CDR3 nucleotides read TGTGCCAGCAGCGTAGTACAGGGATCCGGGGAGCTGTTTTTT. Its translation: CASSVVQGSGELFF.

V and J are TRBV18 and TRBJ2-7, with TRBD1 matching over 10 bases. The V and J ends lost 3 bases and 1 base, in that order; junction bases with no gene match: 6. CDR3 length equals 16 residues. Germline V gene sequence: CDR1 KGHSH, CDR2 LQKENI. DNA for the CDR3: TGTGCCAGCTCACCTCTCGGGGACAGGGGTTCCTACGAGCAGTACTTC. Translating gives CASSPLGDRGSYEQYF. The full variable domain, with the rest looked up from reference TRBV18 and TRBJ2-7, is NAGVMQNPRHLVRRRGQEARLRCSPMKGHSHVYWYRQLPEEGLKFMVYLQKENIIDESGMPKERFSAEFPKEGPSILRIQQVVRGDSAAYFCASSPLGDRGSYEQYFGPGTRLTVT.

The CDR3 loop reads CASSQLPIRDRGRLNYGYTF. CDR3 nucleotides: TGTGCCAGCTCACAACTACCGATTCGGGACAGGGGGCGTTTGAACTATGGCTACACCTTC. The chain employs TRBV18 and TRBJ1-2; 12 positions agree with TRBD1. With V trimmed by 4 bases and J by 2 bases, 17 bases remained unmatched. The germline gives CDR1 KGHSH, CDR2 LQKENI. The CDR3 contains 20 residues.

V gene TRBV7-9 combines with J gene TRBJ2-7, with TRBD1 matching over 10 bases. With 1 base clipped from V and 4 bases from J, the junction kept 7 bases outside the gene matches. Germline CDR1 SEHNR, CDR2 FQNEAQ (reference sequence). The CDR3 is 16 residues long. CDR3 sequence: CASSLGSGQGWYEQYF. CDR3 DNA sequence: TGTGCCAGCAGCTTAGGCTCGGGACAGGGGTGGTACGAGCAGTACTTC.